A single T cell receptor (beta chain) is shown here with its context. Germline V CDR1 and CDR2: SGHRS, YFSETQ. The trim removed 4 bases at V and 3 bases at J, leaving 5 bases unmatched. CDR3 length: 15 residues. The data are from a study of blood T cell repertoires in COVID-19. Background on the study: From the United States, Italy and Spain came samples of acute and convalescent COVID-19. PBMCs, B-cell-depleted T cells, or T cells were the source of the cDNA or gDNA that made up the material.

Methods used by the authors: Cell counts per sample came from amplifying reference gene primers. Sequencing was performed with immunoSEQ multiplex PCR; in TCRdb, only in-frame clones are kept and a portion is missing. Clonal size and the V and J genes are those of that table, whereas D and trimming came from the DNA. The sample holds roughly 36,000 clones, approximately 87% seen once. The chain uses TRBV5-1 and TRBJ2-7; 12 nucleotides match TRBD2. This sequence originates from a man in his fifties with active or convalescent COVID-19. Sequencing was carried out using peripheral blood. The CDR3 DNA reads TGCGCCAGCAGCGGGGGACTAGCGGGTTTCTACGAGCAGTACTTC. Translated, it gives CASSGGLAGFYEQYF. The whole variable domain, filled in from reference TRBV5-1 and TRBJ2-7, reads KAGVTQTPRYLIKTRGQQVTLSCSPISGHRSVSWYQQTPGQGLQFLFEYFSETQRNKGNFPGRFSGRQFSNSRSEMNVSTLELGDSALYLCASSGGLAGFYEQYFGPGTRLTVT.